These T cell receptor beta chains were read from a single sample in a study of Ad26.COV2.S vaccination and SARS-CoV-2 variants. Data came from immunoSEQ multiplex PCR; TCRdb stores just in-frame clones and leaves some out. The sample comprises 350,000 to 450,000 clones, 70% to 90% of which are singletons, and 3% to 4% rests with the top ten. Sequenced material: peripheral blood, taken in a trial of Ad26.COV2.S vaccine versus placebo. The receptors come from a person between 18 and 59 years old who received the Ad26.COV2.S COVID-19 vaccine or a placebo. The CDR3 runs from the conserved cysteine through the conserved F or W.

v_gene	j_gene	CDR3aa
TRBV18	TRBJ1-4	CASSLLQGTNEKLFF
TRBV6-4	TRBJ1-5	CASSDVGTTLLSNQPQHF
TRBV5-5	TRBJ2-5	CASSRDRKETQYF
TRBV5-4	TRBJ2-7	CASSLGTAVGEQYF
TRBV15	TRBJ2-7	CATSRELQDEQYF
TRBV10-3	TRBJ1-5	CAISRDREQPQHF
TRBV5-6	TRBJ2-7	CASSLEPGTEGYEQYF
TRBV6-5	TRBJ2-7	CATRRADTYEQYF
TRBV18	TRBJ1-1	CASSPAIGDGAFF
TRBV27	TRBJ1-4	CASSARQPATNEKLFF
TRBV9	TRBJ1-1	CASSVEGVIDTEAFF
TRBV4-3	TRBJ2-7	CASSQGAGLARHEQYF
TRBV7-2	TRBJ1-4	CASSRYGQGELFF
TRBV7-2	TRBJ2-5	CASSFAGGGETQYF
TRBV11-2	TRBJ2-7	CASSYQGYEQYF
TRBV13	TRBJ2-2	CASSARQGAPNTGELFF
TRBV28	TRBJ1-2	CASHGQNRNYGYTF
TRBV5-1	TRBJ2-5	CASSSAGLGETQYF
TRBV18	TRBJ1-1	CASSPGWGDPEAFF
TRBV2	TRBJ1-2	CASRVPRGHWGYTF
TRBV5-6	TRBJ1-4	CASSYAEKLFF
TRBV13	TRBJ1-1	CASSRGGNTEAFF
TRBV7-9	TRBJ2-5	CASSLHYREETQYF
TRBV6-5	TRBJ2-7	CASSPTGGYTGEQYF
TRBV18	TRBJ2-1	CASSLFRDSAGDEQFF
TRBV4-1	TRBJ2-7	CASSQRTGDEQYF
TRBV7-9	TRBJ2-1	CASSLDWGSSSYNEQFF
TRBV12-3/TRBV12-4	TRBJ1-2	CASSPRQGGSYTF
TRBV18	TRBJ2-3	CASSSGLVTDTQYF
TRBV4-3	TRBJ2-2	CASSQEAGVRTGELFF
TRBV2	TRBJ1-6	CASNREPGRNSPLHF